These T cell receptor beta chains were read from a single sample in a study of cytomegalovirus exposure and HLA in healthy donors. Repertoires were generated with immunoSEQ multiplex PCR, while TCRdb's copy carries only in-frame clones and drops some. The sample lists around 65,000 clones; roughly 75% were seen once. The sequencing sample was made of PBMCs. These receptors were collected from a woman aged 25-40 years in good health and CMV-seronegative. CDR3s include the opening cysteine and the closing phenylalanine or tryptophan. The D gene is left open where the match is weak. Size values are once, few and many counts, or a class for expanded clones, and some rows have none.

D gene,V gene,J gene,clone size,CDR3 DNA,CDR3 protein
TRBD1,TRBV11-2,TRBJ2-3,NA,TGTGCCAGCAGCTGGGAACAGGGGGTAGTTACGCAGTATTTT,CASSWEQGVVTQYF
TRBD1,TRBV29-1,TRBJ1-2,NA,TGCAGCGTGACTACAGGGGTCGCCCATCCGGATGGCTACACCTTC,CSVTTGVAHPDGYTF
TRBD1,TRBV5-5,TRBJ1-2,NA,TGTGCCAGCAGCTTCACAGGGGATGGCTACACCTTC,CASSFTGDGYTF
NA,TRBV7-8,TRBJ2-1,NA,TGTGCCAGCAGCTTCCCTAGGTTGGGTGAGCAGTTCTTC,CASSFPRLGEQFF
TRBD1,TRBV5-8,TRBJ1-2,once,TGTGCCAGCAGCTTGGGGACAGGGGGAATCTATGGCTACACCTTC,CASSLGTGGIYGYTF
TRBD2,TRBV15,TRBJ2-7,NA,TGTGCCACCAGCAGAGGGACTAGCGGGACCTACGAGCAGTACTTC,CATSRGTSGTYEQYF
NA,TRBV6-1,TRBJ1-4,few,TGTGCCAGCAGTCGGAATGAAAAACTGTTTTTT,CASSRNEKLFF
NA,TRBV9,TRBJ2-7,NA,TGTGCCAGCAGCGAGGACAGTAGCTCCTACGAGCAGTACTTC,CASSEDSSSYEQYF
NA,TRBV25-1,TRBJ1-1,few,TGTGCCAGCAGAGAGCGGGGGTTGAGTACTGAAGCTTTCTTT,CASRERGLSTEAFF
NA,TRBV5-4,TRBJ1-2,NA,TGTGCCAGCAGCTTGTCGGGGGACCGATATTTCTACACCTTC,CASSLSGDRYFYTF
NA,TRBV7-9,TRBJ1-2,once,TGTGCCAGCAGCCCTGAACGGGGGTCGGGCTACACCTTC,CASSPERGSGYTF
NA,TRBV18,TRBJ2-7,NA,TGTGCCAGCTCACCTGGAAATTTAGCAACGTACGAGCAGTACTTC,CASSPGNLATYEQYF
NA,TRBV5-1,TRBJ2-3,NA,TGCGCCAGCAGCTCCAGACAGCCTGGCACAGATACGCAGTATTTT,CASSSRQPGTDTQYF
NA,TRBV5-8,TRBJ1-5,few,TGTGCCAGCGCACGGGATTCTTCGGGGCAGCCCCAGCATTTT,CASARDSSGQPQHF
TRBD1,TRBV7-6,TRBJ2-7,once,TGTGCCAGCAGCTCGGGACAGGGCCCTTCCTACGAGCAGTACTTC,CASSSGQGPSYEQYF
TRBD1,TRBV6-5,TRBJ2-5,NA,TGTGCCAGCAGTTTAACAGGGGGCCGCCAAGAGACCCAGTACTTC,CASSLTGGRQETQYF
NA,TRBV9,TRBJ1-5,NA,TGTGCCAGCAGCGAGGGGCCGAGCAATCAGCCCCAGCATTTT,CASSEGPSNQPQHF
NA,TRBV30,TRBJ2-3,once,TGTGCCTGGAGTCTAGCGACTAGCACAGATACGCAGTATTTT,CAWSLATSTDTQYF
TRBD1,TRBV28,TRBJ2-7,NA,TGTGCCAGCAGTTTAGCAGGGGGCGGCTACGAGCAGTACTTC,CASSLAGGGYEQYF
TRBD1,TRBV29-1,TRBJ2-7,NA,TGCAGCGCAAGACAGGGGGCAACCTACGAGCAGTACTTC,CSARQGATYEQYF
TRBD2,TRBV27,TRBJ2-5,NA,TGTGCCAGCCAGGGACTAGCGGGAGGAGAGACCCAGTACTTC,CASQGLAGGETQYF
NA,TRBV6-1,TRBJ1-6,NA,TGTGCCAGCAGTGAAGGGTACCAGGGCCGTTCACCCCTCCACTTT,CASSEGYQGRSPLHF
TRBD1,TRBV6-5,TRBJ2-3,NA,TGTGCCAGCAGCCGAGATAGCAGGGGGGATACGCAGTATTTT,CASSRDSRGDTQYF
NA,TRBV4-1,TRBJ1-2,NA,TGCGCCAGCAGCCAAGGGGGAGTAGTCGCCTATGGCTACACCTTC,CASSQGGVVAYGYTF
NA,TRBV6-5,TRBJ2-7,few,TGTGCCAGCAGTTACCGGAACAGGGCCGCCTACGAGCAGTACTTC,CASSYRNRAAYEQYF
NA,TRBV7-6,TRBJ1-3,NA,TGTGCCAGCAGCTTACGACAGGCAAAGGGTGGAAACACCATATATTTT,CASSLRQAKGGNTIYF
NA,TRBV28,TRBJ2-6,NA,TGTGCCAGCGACGGCGGCGGGGCCAACGTCCTGACTTTC,CASDGGGANVLTF
NA,TRBV6-5,TRBJ1-4,NA,TGTGCCAGTAGAGTCAGGGTGGGCGCTGAAAAACTGTTTTTT,CASRVRVGAEKLFF
NA,TRBV6-5,TRBJ2-5,NA,TGTGCCAGCACCGACGGGGAGACCCAGTACTTC,CASTDGETQYF
NA,TRBV2,TRBJ2-3,NA,TGTGCCAGCAGTGGGCACTCGACGCTCAGCGGGGATACGCAGTATTTT,CASSGHSTLSGDTQYF
NA,TRBV30,TRBJ2-3,NA,TGTGCCTGGAGTGGCGGAACAGATACGCAGTATTTT,CAWSGGTDTQYF
NA,TRBV30,TRBJ2-7,NA,TGTGCCTGGAGTCAGGGGATCTACGAGCAGTACTTC,CAWSQGIYEQYF
NA,TRBV25-1,TRBJ2-7,NA,TGTGCCAGCAGCGCGGGGCCCGAGCAGTACTTC,CASSAGPEQYF
NA,TRBV4-1,TRBJ2-3,NA,TGCGCCAGCACCCACCCCGGGACTGGCACAGATACGCAGTATTTT,CASTHPGTGTDTQYF
NA,TRBV27,TRBJ2-7,NA,TGTGCCAGCAGCTGGCGGACAGAACCCTACGAGCAGTACTTC,CASSWRTEPYEQYF
NA,TRBV6-1,TRBJ2-1,NA,TGTGCCAGCAGTGAAGGTGGGCCCAATGAGCAGTTCTTC,CASSEGGPNEQFF
TRBD2,TRBV4-2,TRBJ2-3,few,TGTGCCAGCAGCCAAGGTCCCCGGGCGGGGGGAACAGATACGCAGTATTTT,CASSQGPRAGGTDTQYF
NA,TRBV5-6,TRBJ1-6,NA,TGTGCCAGCAGCCCGGCGGGGGGGCAAGGGAATTCACCCCTCCACTTT,CASSPAGGQGNSPLHF
TRBD1,TRBV6-4,TRBJ2-3,few,TGTGCCAGCAGTGACGGTGGAGGACAGGGCACAGATACGCAGTATTTT,CASSDGGGQGTDTQYF
NA,TRBV6-4,TRBJ1-5,NA,TGTGCCAGCAGTCTTAGGGCGGGGGAGAATCAGCCCCAGCATTTT,CASSLRAGENQPQHF
NA,TRBV25-1,TRBJ1-1,NA,TGTGCCAGCAGCCCCGCGCGGGATGGAACTGAAGCTTTCTTT,CASSPARDGTEAFF
NA,TRBV4-3,TRBJ2-3,NA,TGCGCCAGCAGCCAAGACCCGCCAGGGTTAGGGGATACGCAGTATTTT,CASSQDPPGLGDTQYF